A selection of T cell receptor beta chains follows, all from one sample in a study of shared clonotypes between healthy human individuals. Assay: immunoSEQ multiplex PCR; the TCRdb copy retains only in-frame clones and omits some. Here the sample spans about 980,000 clones, around 80% being singletons. The specimen sequenced was memory CD4+ T cells sorted from blood. These receptors were obtained from a man younger than 35 in good health. Each CDR3 is given with its conserved first and last residue. D genes are given only for firm matches. Some rows have no size entry. The others give once, few or many, or a class for an expanded clone.

V,size,J,D,DNA,CDR3
TRBV19,NA,TRBJ1-5,TRBD1,TGTGCCAGTAGTAGATCCGGGACAGGGGGCCCTGGGGGGCCCCAGCATTTT,CASSRSGTGGPGGPQHF
TRBV10-3,NA,TRBJ1-3,TRBD1,TGTGCCATCAGCACAGACAGGGGGGACACCATATATTTT,CAISTDRGDTIYF
TRBV7-9,few,TRBJ1-6,NA,TGTGCCAGCAGCTTAGAGGATAATTCACCCCTCCACTTT,CASSLEDNSPLHF
TRBV25-1,NA,TRBJ2-5,NA,TGTGCCAGCAGCCCCGGGGAGGGGGCAGGAGAGACCCAGTACTTC,CASSPGEGAGETQYF
TRBV2,NA,TRBJ1-1,NA,TGTGCCAGCATCCAAGAGCGGGGGAACACTGAAGCTTTCTTT,CASIQERGNTEAFF
TRBV5-4,NA,TRBJ1-6,TRBD1,TGTGCCAGCAGCTTGGCGACAGGGGGTCCAGGGTCACCCCTCCACTTT,CASSLATGGPGSPLHF
TRBV12-5,once,TRBJ2-7,TRBD2,TGTGCTAGTGGTTTACGAGCGGGGACGGGAGCTCGGTACGAGCAGTACTTC,CASGLRAGTGARYEQYF
TRBV6-5,few,TRBJ1-5,NA,TGTGCCAGCAGCTACAGAGGGGGCAATCAGCCCCAGCATTTT,CASSYRGGNQPQHF
TRBV10-3,NA,TRBJ1-1,NA,TGTGCCATCACAAGAACAGCGAACACTGAAGCTTTCTTT,CAITRTANTEAFF
TRBV7-2,NA,TRBJ2-7,NA,TGTGCCAGCAGCTTGGGGCGGGACACCCCCTACGAGCAGTACTTC,CASSLGRDTPYEQYF
TRBV7-2,NA,TRBJ1-3,NA,TGTGCCAGCAGCCCTACAGGGATTGGAAACACCATATATTTT,CASSPTGIGNTIYF
TRBV5-1,NA,TRBJ1-2,NA,TGCGCCAGCAGCTCTACAGGGCCTGGGTATGGCTACACCTTC,CASSSTGPGYGYTF
TRBV4-1,few,TRBJ2-7,TRBD2,TGCGCCAGCAGCCAAGATCCGGGACTAGTGCGACGCGAGCAGTACTTC,CASSQDPGLVRREQYF
TRBV6-6,NA,TRBJ2-7,NA,TGTGCCAGCAGTTCCACAGGAAGTGTGCCCTACGAGCAGTACTTC,CASSSTGSVPYEQYF
TRBV19,NA,TRBJ2-2,TRBD1,TGTGCCAGTAGTAGCGTACAGGGGGCTGGAGGGGAGCTGTTTTTT,CASSSVQGAGGELFF
TRBV30,NA,TRBJ1-3,NA,TGTGCCTGGAGTGTTCACACGAGCTCTGGAAACACCATATATTTT,CAWSVHTSSGNTIYF
TRBV6-5,NA,TRBJ2-2,NA,TGTGCCAGCAGTTCCGGTGCGAACACCGGGGAGCTGTTTTTT,CASSSGANTGELFF
TRBV28,few,TRBJ2-3,TRBD1,TGTGCCAGTTCAAGAGGGGGCGATACGCAGTATTTT,CASSRGGDTQYF
TRBV4-1,NA,TRBJ2-1,TRBD1,TGCGCCAGCAGCCATATAACCGGACAGGCCCTCAATGAGCAGTTCTTC,CASSHITGQALNEQFF